One sample yielded the 9 T cell receptor beta chains listed below, sequenced in a study of response to subunit inactivated influenza vaccine. TCRdb reanalysed the RT-PCR reads using MiXCR and keeps one entry per CDR3 protein. The sample shows under 550,000 distinct CDR3 sequences, approximately 7.2% of them seen only once. Sequencing used PBMCs from blood, obtained roughly 24 months after vaccination. The receptors come from a man aged 50 to 75 who received an inactivated influenza vaccine.

This clonotype appeared a few times. The chain joins TRBV10-3 to TRBJ2-7; a weak D match, TRBD2 (6 bases). V was trimmed by 6 bases and J by 3 bases, leaving 12 bases between them. Germline-derived CDR1 and CDR2 are ENHRY and SYGVKD. The CDR3 extends over 13 amino acids. The DNA of the CDR3 is TGTGCCATCAGCCCCGGGACTGGCTACGAGCAGTACTTC. It encodes CAISPGTGYEQYF.

This clonotype has at least ten counts. This rearrangement joins TRBV5-1 to TRBJ1-4, with D perhaps TRBD1 (5 bases). The CDR3 is 15 residues long. Germline CDR1 reads SGHRS; CDR2 reads YFSETQ. V was cut by 1 base and J by 7 bases, with 14 bases left in between. In nucleotides, the CDR3 is TGCGCCAGCAGCTTGCGGAGGGACGGATCTGAAAAACTGTTTTTT. As protein: CASSLRRDGSEKLFF. The full variable domain, completed using reference TRBV5-1 and TRBJ1-4, is KAGVTQTPRYLIKTRGQQVTLSCSPISGHRSVSWYQQTPGQGLQFLFEYFSETQRNKGNFPGRFSGRQFSNSRSEMNVSTLELGDSALYLCASSLRRDGSEKLFFGSGTQLSVL.

This chain connects TRBV20-1 to TRBJ2-1, with TRBD2 matching 10 bases. The germline gives CDR1 DFQATT, CDR2 SNEGSKA (reference sequence). The trim removed 0 bases at V and 3 bases at J, leaving 8 bases unmatched. This CDR3 has 17 residues. The CDR3 region is CSARDLAAGGVYNEQFF. CDR3 nucleotide sequence: TGCAGTGCTAGAGATCTGGCAGCGGGAGGGGTCTACAATGAGCAGTTCTTC.

This clonotype was seen many times. The V and J genes are TRBV3-1 and TRBJ2-3, with 9 nucleotides matching TRBD2. Trimming at V came to 2 bases and at J to 4 bases, leaving 4 bases not matched to a gene. The CDR3 totals 15 residues. Germline CDR1 LGHDT, CDR2 YNNKEL (reference sequence). The CDR3 DNA follows: TGTGCCAGCAGCCAAAAGGGCGGGAGGGCAGATACGCAGTATTTT. Translation gives CASSQKGGRADTQYF.

This clonotype occurred a few times. The chain has TRBV5-6 and TRBJ1-1; no reliable D call. Trimming removed 2 bases from V and 3 bases from J, with 14 bases in between. CDR3 length equals 15 residues. CDR1 and CDR2 (germline): SGHDT, YYEEEE. CDR3 region: CASSFGGRGYTEAFF. CDR3 bases: TGTGCCAGCAGCTTTGGAGGGCGCGGGTACACTGAAGCTTTCTTT.

In DNA form, the CDR3 reads TGCAGTGCTAGATCGGGCAAAATCTATGGCTACACCTTC. As protein: CSARSGKIYGYTF. This chain joins TRBV20-1 and TRBJ1-2; D ambiguous. Deletions cut 2 bases from V and 4 bases from J, with 11 bases between. Germline loops: CDR1 DFQATT, CDR2 SNEGSKA (reference sequence). The CDR3 has 13 residues.

This clonotype was detected many times. V is TRBV12-3 or TRBV12-4 and J is TRBJ2-7; a possible D gene is TRBD1 (5 bases). The CDR3 consists of 12 residues. The V end lost 6 bases, the J end lost 6 bases, and 12 bases lay between the germline ends. The CDR3 sequence is CASSSRVGEQYF. CDR3 DNA sequence: TGTGCCAGCAGCTCCAGGGTGGGCGAGCAGTACTTC.

This clonotype was detected a few times. This chain joins TRBV4-3 and TRBJ2-4; no clear D gene. Germline lookup yields CDR1 LGHNA and CDR2 YSLEER. V lost 1 base and J 0 bases, leaving 4 bases between the germline ends. CDR3 length equals 14 residues. CDR3 sequence reads: CASSQVVAKNIQYF. Here the CDR3 DNA reads TGCGCCAGCAGCCAAGTTGTAGCCAAAAACATTCAGTACTTC.

The gene calls are TRBV7-9 and TRBJ2-2; TRBD1 matches 9 bases. The CDR3 is 16 amino acids. The V and J ends lost 5 bases and 4 bases, in that order; junction bases with no gene match: 8. Per germline, CDR1 SEHNR and CDR2 FQNEAQ (reference sequence). CDR3 amino acids: CASSLGTGPSTGELFF. CDR3 sequence (DNA): TGTGCCAGCAGCCTAGGGACAGGGCCGAGCACCGGGGAGCTGTTTTTT.